The 31 T cell receptor beta chains presented below share a single source sample, sequenced in a study of blood T cell repertoires in COVID-19. Repertoires were generated with immunoSEQ multiplex PCR, while TCRdb's copy carries only in-frame clones and drops some. Here the sample spans hundreds of thousands of clones, approximately 90% being singletons. The source material was peripheral blood. These receptors all stem from a man in his 60s with COVID-19, enrolled during active disease.

This clone occurred once. This sequence joins TRBV4-2 and TRBJ2-6; D remains ambiguous. Trimming shortened V by 0 bases and J by 0 bases, and 3 bases separated the two germline ends. Per the germline V gene, CDR1 is LGHNA and CDR2 is YNFKEQ. The CDR3 is 15 residues long. CDR3 protein: CASSQDSSGANVLTF. The CDR3, as DNA: TGTGCCAGCAGCCAAGATAGCTCTGGGGCCAACGTCCTGACTTTC.

This chain connects TRBV19 to TRBJ2-2; 9 nucleotides agree with TRBD1. Germline V gene lookup returns CDR1 LNHDA and CDR2 SQIVND (reference sequence). V was pared by 6 bases and J by 6 bases, with 14 bases of the junction left unmatched. CDR3 length: 17 amino acids. DNA for the CDR3: TGTGCCAGTAGACCGAATCCGGGACAGGGATTTTCCGGGGAGCTGTTTTTT. It encodes CASRPNPGQGFSGELFF.

The gene calls are TRBV19 and TRBJ2-7; tentatively, D is TRBD2 (5 bases). Per the germline V gene, CDR1 is LNHDA and CDR2 is SQIVND (reference sequence). This CDR3 contains 16 residues. V was clipped by 1 base and J by 4 bases, with 17 bases between them. CDR3 amino acids: CASSIGLASSRYEQYF. The CDR3 DNA reads as TGTGCCAGTAGTATAGGATTGGCTAGCAGTCGTTACGAGCAGTACTTC.

The rearrangement joins TRBV2 to TRBJ1-2; D is possibly TRBD1 (5 bases). The ends were cut back, 5 bases at V and 8 bases at J, with 9 bases in the middle. The CDR3 covers 11 residues. Germline-derived CDR1 and CDR2 are SNHLY and FYNNEI. In DNA form, the CDR3 reads TGTGCCAGCAGTTTCGACAGAGGCTACACCTTC. This translates into CASSFDRGYTF.

The chain links TRBV28 to TRBJ2-1; D is possibly TRBD1 (6 bases). The V end was cut by 1 base, the J end by 6 bases, with 7 bases between. The CDR3 totals 13 residues. Germline CDR1 is MDHEN and CDR2 is SYDVKM. The CDR3 DNA is TGTGCCAGCAGTTTATTACAGGGCAATGAGCAGTTCTTC. This encodes CASSLLQGNEQFF.

CDR3 sequence reads: CASSEIGAGSTDTQYF. As DNA, the CDR3 is TGTGCCAGCAGCGAAATCGGGGCGGGGAGCACAGATACGCAGTATTTT. V and J are TRBV9 and TRBJ2-3, with D possibly being TRBD2 (6 bases). Trimming shortened V by 3 bases and J by 0 bases, and 14 bases separated the two germline ends. The CDR3 runs to 16 residues. Germline V lookup: CDR1 SGDLS, CDR2 YYNGEE.

The DNA for the CDR3 is TGCAGCGTTGGGAGCCGGGCCTATAATTCACCCCTCCACTTT. Protein sequence: CSVGSRAYNSPLHF. This chain uses TRBV29-1 with TRBJ1-6; D unclear. The CDR3 loop spans 14 amino acids. V was cut by 4 bases and J by 2 bases, with 9 bases left in between. Germline-derived CDR1 and CDR2 are SQVTM and ANQGSEA.

V gene TRBV11-3 combines with J gene TRBJ2-2, with TRBD1 matching over 8 bases. The CDR3 totals 17 residues. Trimming cost V 5 bases and J 8 bases; bases outside gene matches: 16. CDR1 SGHNT and CDR2 YENEEA come from the germline V gene. Here the CDR3 DNA reads TGTGCCAGCAGCGCGTCGACAGGGGCCCCTACGGTGGGGGAGCTGTTTTTT. Its protein is CASSASTGAPTVGELFF.

This clone was found a few times. V gene TRBV14 combines with J gene TRBJ2-7, with 7 bases that match TRBD1. The germline CDR1 and CDR2 sequences are SGHDN and FVKESK. The ends lost 4 bases at V and 3 bases at J; junction bases unmatched: 9. There are 15 residues in the CDR3. Written as DNA, the CDR3 is TGTGCCAGCAGCCCGAGACAGGGTATCAACTACGAGCAGTACTTC. It yields the protein CASSPRQGINYEQYF.

Only one count was recorded for this clone. J is TRBJ1-6 and V is TRBV6-5; 9 bases are a match to TRBD1. Trimming at V came to 9 bases and at J to 6 bases, leaving 6 bases not matched to a gene. The CDR3 totals 14 residues. Germline CDR1 is MNHEY and CDR2 is SVGAGI. This chain's CDR3 is CASARQGGNSPLHF. CDR3 DNA sequence: TGTGCCAGTGCGCGACAGGGGGGTAATTCACCCCTCCACTTT.

The chain couples TRBV5-1 to TRBJ1-4; a possible D gene is TRBD1 (6 bases). V shed 0 bases and J shed 5 bases, with 20 bases lying between them. Germline V lookup: CDR1 SGHRS, CDR2 YFSETQ. This CDR3 comprises 18 residues. Here the CDR3 reads CASSLAREQGAFNEKLFF. Written as DNA, the CDR3 is TGCGCCAGCAGCTTGGCCCGAGAACAGGGAGCCTTCAATGAAAAACTGTTTTTT. The whole variable domain, remainder taken from reference TRBV5-1 and TRBJ1-4, is KAGVTQTPRYLIKTRGQQVTLSCSPISGHRSVSWYQQTPGQGLQFLFEYFSETQRNKGNFPGRFSGRQFSNSRSEMNVSTLELGDSALYLCASSLAREQGAFNEKLFFGSGTQLSVL.

The chain recombines TRBV4-1 with TRBJ1-1; D perhaps matches TRBD1 (6 bases). V was shortened by 3 bases and J by 0 bases, with 14 bases between the two germline ends. The germline gives CDR1 MGHRA, CDR2 YSYEKL. The CDR3 has 16 residues. CDR3 amino acids: CASSQPLTGMNTEAFF. The CDR3 DNA reads TGCGCCAGCAGCCAGCCCCTTACAGGGATGAACACTGAAGCTTTCTTT.

The chain employs TRBV3-1 (or the pseudogene TRBV3-2) and TRBJ2-7; possibly TRBD2 for D (5 bases). V was shortened by 4 bases and J by 9 bases, with 16 bases between the two germline ends. The CDR3 length is 13 residues. Germline loops: CDR1 LGHDT, CDR2 YNNKEL (reference sequence). The CDR3 is CASSPTRTRLQYF. CDR3 bases: TGTGCCAGCAGCCCTACTCGGACTCGTCTGCAGTACTTC.

V and J are TRBV19 and TRBJ1-5; D call uncertain. Germline CDR1 LNHDA, CDR2 SQIVND (reference sequence). Trimming stripped 5 bases from V and 3 bases from J, with 20 bases between. This CDR3 region has 17 residues. The CDR3 DNA sequence: TGTGCCAGTAGTGTCGTCTCACAGTCAGTTCTCAATCAGCCCCAGCATTTT. This codes for CASSVVSQSVLNQPQHF.

This rearrangement joins TRBV15 to TRBJ2-7; D possibly corresponds to TRBD2 (5 bases). This CDR3 spans 12 amino acids. Trimming removed 8 bases from V and 6 bases from J, with 14 bases in between. The germline gives CDR1 LNHNV, CDR2 YYDKDF (reference sequence). Here the CDR3 DNA reads TGTGCCACCTCTTTCGGAGGCACCGAGCAGTACTTC. This codes for CATSFGGTEQYF. Together with reference TRBV15 and TRBJ2-7, the CDR3 gives the full variable domain: DAMVIQNPRYQVTQFGKPVTLSCSQTLNHNVMYWYQQKSSQAPKLLFHYYDKDFNNEADTPDNFQSRRPNTSFCFLDIRSPGLGDTAMYLCATSFGGTEQYFGPGTRLTVT.

V is TRBV7-3 and J is TRBJ1-2, with 9 bases aligning to TRBD1. The CDR3 totals 16 residues. Germline V gives CDR1 SGHTA, CDR2 FQGTGA. V shed 0 bases and J 1 base; nucleotides not matched to a gene: 3. Here the CDR3 reads CASSLTVGQGNYGYTF. The CDR3 DNA reads as TGTGCCAGCAGCTTAACAGTGGGACAGGGTAACTATGGCTACACCTTC.

The chain uses TRBV10-3 and TRBJ2-3; TRBD2 matches 13 bases. This CDR3 comprises 15 residues. Trimming cost V 5 bases and J 5 bases; bases outside gene matches: 4. From germline, CDR1 is ENHRY and CDR2 SYGVKD. The CDR3 loop is CAISFGLAGEDTQYF. CDR3 in DNA: TGTGCCATCAGTTTTGGACTAGCGGGAGAAGATACGCAGTATTTT.

The count of this clone is one. The chain couples TRBV28 to TRBJ2-1, with 15 bases identical to TRBD2. V lost 2 bases and J lost 0; bases outside the gene matches: 5. Germline V gene sequence: CDR1 MDHEN, CDR2 SYDVKM. The CDR3 is 19 amino acids. The CDR3 loop reads CASSLSGLAGGSSYNEQFF. DNA of the CDR3: TGTGCCAGCAGTTTAAGTGGACTAGCGGGAGGGAGCTCCTACAATGAGCAGTTCTTC.

The rearrangement links TRBV19 to TRBJ2-5; no clear D gene. The CDR3 length is 16 residues. CDR1 and CDR2 from the germline V gene are LNHDA and SQIVND (reference sequence). V was clipped by 5 bases and J by 0 bases, with 16 bases between them. CDR3 protein: CASSPLTTLYQETQYF. CDR3 coding DNA: TGTGCCAGTAGTCCTCTCACTACACTTTACCAAGAGACCCAGTACTTC.

The CDR3 loop is CASTPRGLLMNTEAFF. In DNA, the CDR3 is TGTGCCAGCACCCCAAGGGGCCTACTTATGAACACTGAAGCTTTCTTT. The chain employs TRBV7-9 and TRBJ1-1; tentative D call: TRBD1 (5 bases). The V end was cut by 7 bases, the J end by 0 bases, with 18 bases between. Germline V gene lookup returns CDR1 SEHNR and CDR2 FQNEAQ (reference sequence). This CDR3 comprises 16 residues.

This clone occurred once. The chain joins TRBV18 to TRBJ1-6; D uncertain. This CDR3 has 15 amino acids. Trimming pared 8 bases from V and 0 bases from J, leaving 11 bases between. Germline assignment: CDR1 KGHSH and CDR2 LQKENI. CDR3 residues: CASQKTSSYNSPLHF. Here the CDR3 DNA reads TGTGCCAGCCAAAAAACAAGCTCCTATAATTCACCCCTCCACTTT.

The chain employs TRBV7-2 and TRBJ2-3; 11 positions agree with TRBD2. With V trimmed by 0 bases and J by 7 bases, 6 bases remained unmatched. Germline V CDR1 and CDR2: SGHTA, FQGNSA. The CDR3 consists of 16 residues. The CDR3: CASSLALAGGSYTQYF. In DNA form, the CDR3 reads TGTGCCAGCAGCTTAGCCCTAGCGGGGGGTTCATATACGCAGTATTTT.

The chain joins TRBV28 to TRBJ2-7, with D maybe TRBD1 (5 bases). Germline V lookup: CDR1 MDHEN, CDR2 SYDVKM. The CDR3 covers 14 residues. Trimming cost V 3 bases and J 3 bases, with 12 bases left between them. In nucleotides, the CDR3 is TGTGCCAGCAGTTTCAGCAGGGTGCACTACGAGCAGTACTTC. As protein: CASSFSRVHYEQYF.

The chain recombines TRBV5-1 with TRBJ2-2; 8 bases align to TRBD1. The CDR3 is 14 amino acids. V trimming: 1 base; J trimming: 6 bases; junction bases outside the gene matches: 2. CDR1 and CDR2 from the germline V gene are SGHRS and YFSETQ. The DNA for the CDR3 is TGCGCCAGCAGCTTGCAGGGGGCCCCCGGGGAGCTGTTTTTT. Translation: CASSLQGAPGELFF.

V usage is TRBV3-1 (or the pseudogene TRBV3-2) and J usage is TRBJ2-1, with TRBD1 matching over 11 bases. Trimming took 4 bases from V and 6 from J; bases not matched to a gene: 5. CDR1 LGHDT and CDR2 YNNKEL come from the germline V gene (reference sequence). The length of the CDR3 is 15 residues. The CDR3 DNA reads as TGTGCCAGCAGCCGGCGGACAGGGGGCGGCAATGAGCAGTTCTTC. It is translated as CASSRRTGGGNEQFF.

This chain uses TRBV2 with TRBJ1-2; TRBD1 is a possible D gene (6 bases). V was pared by 6 bases and J by 8 bases, with 28 bases between. The germline gives CDR1 SNHLY, CDR2 FYNNEI. This CDR3 contains 17 residues. Here the CDR3 DNA reads TGTGCCAGCAGCCTGAAAGGGGTGTCGGCGGGGGCAAGAGGCTACACCTTC. Amino acid sequence: CASSLKGVSAGARGYTF.

The rearrangement uses TRBV2 and TRBJ2-5, with TRBD2 matching 12 bases. The CDR3 is 14 residues long. The germline gives CDR1 SNHLY, CDR2 FYNNEI. V lost 6 bases and J lost 2; bases outside the gene matches: 1. The chain's CDR3 is CASSGLAGQETQYF. CDR3 DNA: TGTGCCAGCAGCGGACTAGCGGGGCAAGAGACCCAGTACTTC.

This clone was counted once. V is TRBV18 and J is TRBJ1-5; D is uncertain. The CDR3 sequence is 13 residues long. The germline V gene encodes CDR1 KGHSH and CDR2 LQKENI. The V end was cut by 0 bases, the J end by 7 bases, with 7 bases between. CDR3 bases: TGTGCCAGCTCACCACCAGAACGGCAGCCCCAGCATTTT. This codes for CASSPPERQPQHF.

The V call is TRBV12-3 or TRBV12-4, the J call TRBJ1-1; D remains unclear. The V end was cut by 6 bases, the J end by 4 bases, with 12 bases between. The CDR3 has 13 residues. CDR3 sequence: CASSRTGTTEAFF. In nucleotides, the CDR3 is TGTGCCAGCAGCCGGACGGGAACCACTGAAGCTTTCTTT.

The V gene is TRBV9, the J gene TRBJ2-2; a possible D gene is TRBD1 (5 bases). V lost 4 bases to trimming and J lost 7 bases, with 14 bases between them. Germline values: CDR1 SGDLS, CDR2 YYNGEE. CDR3 length equals 14 residues. The CDR3 loop is CASSSRREGGELFF. Written as DNA, the CDR3 is TGTGCCAGCAGCTCTCGCAGGGAAGGCGGGGAGCTGTTTTTT.

This chain uses TRBV28 with TRBJ2-2; no reliable D call. V lost 4 bases to trimming and J lost 5 bases, with 17 bases between them. This CDR3 is 16 amino acids long. CDR1 MDHEN and CDR2 SYDVKM come from the germline V gene. CDR3: CASSYPWARTTGELFF. DNA of the CDR3: TGTGCCAGCAGTTATCCGTGGGCGAGAACTACCGGGGAGCTGTTTTTT.